A selection of T cell receptor beta chains follows, all from one sample in a study of blood T cells in healthy people across ages. In TCRdb, the 5' RACE reads were re-called with MiXCR into one record per CDR3 protein. The data show under 2 million distinct CDR3 sequences, with about 35% seen just once and around 11% held by the top ten. The sample consisted of blood. Receptors were obtained from a woman in her twenties or thirties in good health. Each CDR3 is given with its conserved first and last residue. The order of the fields is V gene, J gene, clone size, D gene, CDR3 DNA, CDR3 protein. A D gene is named only where the DNA matches it firmly. Clone size is not always given. Where it is, it says once, few, many or a class for expanded clones.

V: TRBV4-1; J: TRBJ1-2; size: few; D: .; DNA: TGCGCCAGCAGCCAAGTGAGGGCAGGGGTAGGCTATGGCTACACCTTC; CDR3: CASSQVRAGVGYGYTF
V: TRBV13; J: TRBJ2-1; size: once; D: .; DNA: TGTGCCAGCAGTTATAGGGGGGGCCGGGGGAATGAGCAGTTCTTC; CDR3: CASSYRGGRGNEQFF
V: TRBV6-1; J: TRBJ2-5; size: .; D: .; DNA: TGTGCCACCAGGACAGAAGAGACCCAGTACTTC; CDR3: CATRTEETQYF
V: TRBV20-1; J: TRBJ2-7; size: .; D: TRBD2; DNA: TGCAGTGCTGATGGGACTAGCGGGAGTACCTACGAGCAGTACTTC; CDR3: CSADGTSGSTYEQYF
V: TRBV20-1; J: TRBJ1-1; size: few; D: .; DNA: TGCAGTCTTATTCCCATCGACGGGAACACTGAAGCTTTCTTT; CDR3: CSLIPIDGNTEAFF
V: TRBV4-2; J: TRBJ2-5; size: .; D: .; DNA: TGTGCCAGCAGCTCGGAGGGTTCGGGAGAGACCCAGTACTTC; CDR3: CASSSEGSGETQYF
V: TRBV20-1; J: TRBJ2-7; size: few; D: TRBD1; DNA: TGCAGTGCTGACAGGGGTAGAATTTACGAGCAGTACTTC; CDR3: CSADRGRIYEQYF
V: TRBV10-3; J: TRBJ2-7; size: few; D: .; DNA: TGTGCCATCAGTGAGTCCACACTAGTGTACGAGCAGTACTTC; CDR3: CAISESTLVYEQYF
V: TRBV5-1; J: TRBJ1-1; size: .; D: .; DNA: TGCGCCAGCTTAAGAGGGGAAGGGGGAAACACTGAAGCTTTCTTT; CDR3: CASLRGEGGNTEAFF
V: TRBV28; J: TRBJ1-5; size: .; D: .; DNA: TGTGCCAGCAAGTTCAGGGATCAGCCCCAGCATTTT; CDR3: CASKFRDQPQHF
V: TRBV20-1; J: TRBJ2-7; size: few; D: .; DNA: TGCAGTGCTAGAGGCGTGGAGGTCTACGAGCAGTACTTC; CDR3: CSARGVEVYEQYF
V: TRBV20-1; J: TRBJ2-5; size: few; D: TRBD2; DNA: TGCAGTGCCCGACTAGCGGGGGGGCCTGACCAAGAGACCCAGTACTTC; CDR3: CSARLAGGPDQETQYF
V: TRBV3-1; J: TRBJ2-3; size: .; D: TRBD2; DNA: TGTGCCAGCAGCCAAGATACAGCGGGGGCCGGTACGCAGTATTTT; CDR3: CASSQDTAGAGTQYF
V: TRBV5-1; J: TRBJ2-3; size: few; D: TRBD1; DNA: TGCGCCAGCAGCACGACAGGGGGCCCCGATACGCAGTATTTT; CDR3: CASSTTGGPDTQYF
V: TRBV7-3; J: TRBJ2-7; size: few; D: .; DNA: TGTGCCAGCAGCTTAAATCCCTCAGGGTACTACGAGCAGTACTTC; CDR3: CASSLNPSGYYEQYF
V: TRBV20-1; J: TRBJ1-1; size: .; D: .; DNA: TGCAGTGCAAAAGAAGAGGCGGAGCCCGTAGCTTTCTTT; CDR3: CSAKEEAEPVAFF
V: TRBV28; J: TRBJ1-1; size: .; D: .; DNA: TGTGCCAGCAGTTTACAACGGGAAGCTTTCTTT; CDR3: CASSLQREAFF
V: TRBV28; J: TRBJ2-2; size: .; D: TRBD2; DNA: TGTGCCAGCAGTCCGTGGGGAGCGGGAGTAAACACCGGGGAGCTGTTTTTT; CDR3: CASSPWGAGVNTGELFF
V: TRBV4-1; J: TRBJ2-7; size: many; D: .; DNA: TGCGCCAGCAGCCCCGAGGTCGTTCCCGTCTACGAGCAGTACTTC; CDR3: CASSPEVVPVYEQYF
V: TRBV4-1; J: TRBJ2-3; size: .; D: TRBD1; DNA: TGCGCCAGCAGCCGTACAGGGGTAGGGACAGATACGCAGTATTTT; CDR3: CASSRTGVGTDTQYF
V: TRBV27; J: TRBJ2-1; size: .; D: TRBD1; DNA: TGTGCCAGCAGTACCCTCCCCTTGACAGGGGTAGCTCTGAGACTAGGGATCAATGAGCAGTTCTTC; CDR3: CASSTLPLTGVALRLGINEQFF
V: TRBV10-3; J: TRBJ2-1; size: .; D: .; DNA: TGTGCCACCGGAGAGCGGGCGGTCTACAATGAGCAGTTCTTC; CDR3: CATGERAVYNEQFF
V: TRBV4-1; J: TRBJ1-1; size: .; D: .; DNA: TGCGCCAGCAGCGAGGTAGCCCGGATGAACACTGAAGCTTTCTTT; CDR3: CASSEVARMNTEAFF
V: TRBV29-1; J: TRBJ1-2; size: few; D: .; DNA: TGCAGCGTCCGAGGGTCAGTTAGTCGCGGCTACACCTTC; CDR3: CSVRGSVSRGYTF
V: TRBV5-1; J: TRBJ2-1; size: .; D: .; DNA: TGCGCCAGCAGCAATAGCGGTAGTAGTGAGCAGTTCTTC; CDR3: CASSNSGSSEQFF
V: TRBV5-1; J: TRBJ2-5; size: few; D: .; DNA: TGCGCCAGCAGCTCCCAAACAGGGAACCAAGAGACCCAGTACTTC; CDR3: CASSSQTGNQETQYF
V: TRBV20-1; J: TRBJ2-7; size: .; D: TRBD1; DNA: TGCAGTGCTTCCCGCCCGACAGGGGGCCGATACGAGCAGTACTTC; CDR3: CSASRPTGGRYEQYF
V: TRBV5-1; J: TRBJ1-2; size: .; D: .; DNA: TGCGCCAGCAGCTTGGAAACAGGGTACTATGGCTACACCTTC; CDR3: CASSLETGYYGYTF
V: TRBV3-1; J: TRBJ2-2; size: .; D: .; DNA: TGTGCCAGCAGCAGTACAGGGGAGGAGGCCGGGGAGCTGTTTTTT; CDR3: CASSSTGEEAGELFF
V: TRBV6-1; J: TRBJ2-6; size: many; D: .; DNA: TGTGCCAGCGTCGTCTCTGGGGCCAACGTCCTGACTTTC; CDR3: CASVVSGANVLTF
V: TRBV20-1; J: TRBJ1-1; size: .; D: .; DNA: TGCAGTGCTAAACGGGCTCGGGAGAACACTGAAGCTTTCTTT; CDR3: CSAKRARENTEAFF
V: TRBV19; J: TRBJ2-1; size: .; D: TRBD2; DNA: TGTGCCAGTAGGCGACTAGCTGACTATGAGCAGTTCTTC; CDR3: CASRRLADYEQFF
V: TRBV10-3; J: TRBJ1-2; size: .; D: .; DNA: TGTGCCATCACGGGACCTAGGAATGGCTACACCTTC; CDR3: CAITGPRNGYTF
V: TRBV4-1; J: TRBJ2-7; size: few; D: TRBD2; DNA: TGCGCCAGCAGCCAAGTCTCGGGACTAGCGAGGGAGCAGTACTTC; CDR3: CASSQVSGLAREQYF
V: TRBV29-1; J: TRBJ2-1; size: .; D: TRBD2; DNA: TGCAGCGTTGAGGGGCAGTCCGGGAGGTCCGGTGAGCAGTTCTTC; CDR3: CSVEGQSGRSGEQFF
V: TRBV6-1; J: TRBJ1-1; size: once; D: .; DNA: TGTGCCAGCAGTGATTGGAGCGTCGGGAACACTGAAGCTTTCTTT; CDR3: CASSDWSVGNTEAFF
V: TRBV30; J: TRBJ2-2; size: .; D: TRBD2; DNA: TGTGCCTGGAGGGCGGGGGGCTTCACCGGGGAGCTGTTTTTT; CDR3: CAWRAGGFTGELFF
V: TRBV5-1; J: TRBJ2-7; size: few; D: .; DNA: TGCGCCAGCAGCTTTAACACAGTGGGGGAGCAGTACTTC; CDR3: CASSFNTVGEQYF
V: TRBV4-2; J: TRBJ2-1; size: .; D: TRBD2; DNA: TGTGCCAGCAGCCAAGATGGGACTAGCGAATTCGAGGAGCAGTTCTTC; CDR3: CASSQDGTSEFEEQFF
V: TRBV28; J: TRBJ2-7; size: few; D: .; DNA: TGTGCCAGCAGTCCCCCGCGGCCCTACGAGCAGTACTTC; CDR3: CASSPPRPYEQYF
V: TRBV20-1; J: TRBJ1-1; size: .; D: .; DNA: TGCAGTGCTAGGACAGCAGGAACTGAAGCTTTCTTT; CDR3: CSARTAGTEAFF
V: TRBV27; J: TRBJ2-1; size: few; D: TRBD2; DNA: TGTGCCAGCAGTTTAGAGATAGCGGGCGACTACAATGAGCAGTTCTTC; CDR3: CASSLEIAGDYNEQFF